The 18 T cell receptor beta chains listed next were all sequenced from one sample in a study of early T cells in non-severe SARS-CoV-2 infection. One entry per CDR3 protein, called by TCRdb with MiXCR from the 5' RACE reads. Among 99,000 or so distinct CDR3 sequences listed, roughly 15% were seen once. Sequencing was performed on whole blood. The source of these receptors is an adult who was a healthcare worker with PCR-confirmed SARS-CoV-2 infection or an uninfected control (not recorded which).

This rearrangement joins TRBV27 to TRBJ1-2; 7 bases line up with TRBD1. V lost 4 bases, J lost 1 base, and 9 bases stayed unmatched. Looked up from germline, CDR1 is MNHEY and CDR2 is SMNVEV (reference sequence). CDR3 size: 16 residues. CDR3 in amino acids: CASSWFRGGLNYGYTF. DNA for the CDR3: TGTGCCAGCAGTTGGTTCCGAGGGGGCCTTAACTATGGCTACACCTTC.

This rearrangement joins TRBV4-3 to TRBJ2-7, with 7 nucleotides matching TRBD1. The trim removed 4 bases at V and 5 bases at J, leaving 5 bases unmatched. Germline V gene data show CDR1 as LGHNA and CDR2 as YSLEER. This CDR3 comprises 13 residues. CDR3 in amino acids: CASSLDRDHEQYF. The CDR3 coding sequence is TGCGCCAGCAGCCTTGACAGGGACCACGAGCAGTACTTC.

V and J are TRBV28 and TRBJ2-2, with D possibly TRBD1 on 6 matching bases. The CDR3 extends over 15 amino acids. The germline V gene has CDR1 MDHEN and CDR2 SYDVKM. Trimming stripped 6 bases from V and 0 bases from J, with 11 bases between. The CDR3 sequence: CASSPRDTNTGELFF. Written as DNA, the CDR3 is TGTGCCAGCAGCCCCCGGGACACGAACACCGGGGAGCTGTTTTTT.

The table lists this clonotype with a few counts. The chain joins TRBV7-9 to TRBJ2-5; D gene unclear. Trimming stripped 5 bases from V and 4 bases from J, with 14 bases between. From germline, CDR1 is SEHNR and CDR2 FQNEAQ (reference sequence). This CDR3 contains 14 residues. The CDR3 coding sequence is TGTGCCAGCAGCGATACCAATTGGTCAGAGACCCAGTACTTC. Protein product: CASSDTNWSETQYF.

V usage is TRBV28 and J usage is TRBJ2-5; 13 positions match TRBD2. The germline V gene has CDR1 MDHEN and CDR2 SYDVKM. This CDR3 spans 16 amino acids. With 1 base clipped from V and 5 bases from J, the junction kept 4 bases outside the gene matches. The DNA of the CDR3 is TGTGCCAGCAGTTTATTGACTAGCGGGGGGCGGGAGACCCAGTACTTC. Protein: CASSLLTSGGRETQYF.

V gene TRBV29-1 combines with J gene TRBJ2-5; D might be TRBD1 (6 bases). The ends were cut back, 3 bases at V and 1 base at J, with 12 bases in the middle. The CDR3 loop spans 14 amino acids. Germline V gene sequence: CDR1 SQVTM, CDR2 ANQGSEA. The chain's CDR3 is CSVDRRQVQETQYF. The CDR3 region has the DNA TGCAGCGTTGACCGGCGACAGGTCCAAGAGACCCAGTACTTC.

The chain recombines TRBV28 with TRBJ2-7, with 12 bases that match TRBD2. Trimming at V came to 4 bases and at J to 3 bases, leaving 13 bases not matched to a gene. Germline V CDR1 and CDR2: MDHEN, SYDVKM. There are 18 residues in the CDR3. CDR3 coding DNA: TGTGCCAGCAGTTCCACCACAGGACTAGCGGGGCGGTACTACGAGCAGTACTTC. It yields the protein CASSSTTGLAGRYYEQYF.

Note on this clonotype: A single base separates this from a much larger clone, so it may be a read error. CDR3 region: CASSHSRVLNTEAFF. The CDR3 DNA reads TGTGCCAGCAGTCACTCGAGAGTGTTGAACACTGAAGCTTTCTTT. V gene TRBV6-5 combines with J gene TRBJ1-1; D not certain. The CDR3 covers 15 residues. Germline values: CDR1 MNHEY, CDR2 SVGAGI.

J is TRBJ2-6 and V is TRBV2, with TRBD1 matching over 8 bases. Germline assignment: CDR1 SNHLY and CDR2 FYNNEI. CDR3 length: 18 amino acids. Germline trimming cut 8 bases from V and 0 bases from J; bases unmatched to any gene: 12. CDR3 sequence: CASEGKGQAFSGANVLTF. The CDR3 DNA follows: TGTGCCAGCGAGGGTAAGGGACAGGCTTTCTCTGGGGCCAACGTCCTGACTTTC.

This clonotype turned up a few times. The chain has TRBV9 and TRBJ1-1, with no clear D. From germline, CDR1 is SGDLS and CDR2 YYNGEE. This CDR3 contains 13 residues. The ends were cut back, 0 bases at V and 5 bases at J, with 8 bases in the middle. CDR3 DNA: TGTGCCAGCAGCGTAGACATGGGGACTGAAGCTTTCTTT. It yields the protein CASSVDMGTEAFF.

The rearrangement links TRBV4-3 to TRBJ1-2, with a tentative D call TRBD1 (5 bases). Between the trimmed V and J ends, which lost 0 bases and 4 bases, there was a span of 12 bases. The CDR3 loop spans 15 amino acids. CDR1 LGHNA and CDR2 YSLEER come from the germline V gene. DNA for the CDR3: TGCGCCAGCAGCCAAGATGGTACAGGTCGCTATGGCTACACCTTC. Protein: CASSQDGTGRYGYTF.

This chain links TRBV20-1 with TRBJ2-3; TRBD2 aligns across 9 bases. Germline values: CDR1 DFQATT, CDR2 SNEGSKA (reference sequence). There are 15 residues in the CDR3. The J segment lost 4 bases and the V segment lost 4 bases, leaving 9 bases of the junction unmatched. CDR3 sequence: CSAMGGRAWADTQYF. The CDR3 nucleotides read TGCAGTGCTATGGGCGGGAGGGCCTGGGCAGATACGCAGTATTTT.

This clonotype was seen a handful of times. The gene calls are TRBV6-5 and TRBJ1-2; possibly TRBD1 for D (5 bases). This CDR3 is built from 14 residues. CDR1 is MNHEY, CDR2 SVGAGI, per germline. The germline V and J ends were trimmed by 10 bases and 4 bases, with 19 bases remaining between them. The CDR3 reads CATSPDQGSYGYTF. The CDR3 DNA reads as TGTGCCACAAGCCCCGATCAGGGTAGCTATGGCTACACCTTC.

The genes are TRBV5-5 and TRBJ2-1, with 7 positions matching TRBD2. V gave up 4 bases and J gave up 3 bases; unmatched junction bases: 4. CDR3 length equals 14 residues. Germline V lookup: CDR1 SGHKS, CDR2 YYEKEE (reference sequence). CDR3 nucleotide sequence: TGTGCCAGCAGCATATCGGGGGGCTACAATGAGCAGTTCTTC. Residues: CASSISGGYNEQFF.

This chain links TRBV15 with TRBJ1-6; maybe TRBD1 (6 bases). Germline assignment: CDR1 LNHNV and CDR2 YYDKDF (reference sequence). The CDR3 extends over 13 amino acids. The germline V and J ends were trimmed by 6 bases and 9 bases, with 12 bases remaining between them. The CDR3 reads CATSRGDGSPLHF. CDR3 DNA sequence: TGTGCCACCAGTAGGGGGGATGGTTCACCCCTCCACTTT.

This chain connects TRBV10-3 to TRBJ1-1; 8 bases match TRBD1. The CDR3 covers 14 residues. Germline CDR1 reads ENHRY; CDR2 reads SYGVKD. Trimming removed 4 bases from V and 3 bases from J; junction bases left unmatched: 4. CDR3 nucleotides: TGTGCCATCAGTGGGAAGACAGGGGACACTGAAGCTTTCTTT. This gives the protein CAISGKTGDTEAFF.

Within the sample, this clonotype is large. The gene calls are TRBV4-3 and TRBJ2-1, with D uncertain. CDR1 and CDR2 (germline): LGHNA, YSLEER. Trimming removed 4 bases at V and 1 base at J, with 11 bases between. CDR3 length: 15 amino acids. In nucleotides, the CDR3 is TGCGCCAGCAGCCCCGGTCGCGCTTCCTACAATGAGCAGTTCTTC. It encodes CASSPGRASYNEQFF.

The chain joins TRBV3-1 to TRBJ2-4; no definite D call. The CDR3 length is 13 residues. Per the germline V gene, CDR1 is LGHDT and CDR2 is YNNKEL (reference sequence). V was cut by 2 bases and J by 4 bases, with 6 bases left in between. CDR3 region: CASSQTGKNIQYF. CDR3 DNA: TGTGCCAGCAGCCAAACCGGGAAAAACATTCAGTACTTC. The full variable domain, with the rest looked up from reference TRBV3-1 and TRBJ2-4, is DTAVSQTPKYLVTQMGNDKSIKCEQNLGHDTMYWYKQDSKKFLKIMFSYNNKELIINETVPNRFSPKSPDKAHLNLHINSLELGDSAVYFCASSQTGKNIQYFGAGTRLSVL.